The 24 T cell receptor beta chains in this list originate from one sample, sequenced in a study of T cells during gluten challenge in celiac disease. Multiplexed primers for every TRA and TRB V gene were used across three nested PCRs per cell. TCRdb reprocessed the single-cell sequencing reads with MiXCR, giving one entry per CDR3 protein. The sample has under 250 distinct CDR3 sequences; approximately 43% are singletons. Sample: gluten-specific CD4+ T cells sorted from the duodenum using tetramers, taken at baseline or on day 14 of gluten challenge (not recorded which). The receptor set was obtained from a female donor with celiac disease.

By sample fraction, this clonotype is large (0.1 to 1%). The chain links TRBV5-1 to TRBJ2-7, with D unresolved. This CDR3 has 19 amino acids. V dropped 1 base and J dropped 2 bases, with 25 bases sitting between them. Germline V gene lookup returns CDR1 SGHRS and CDR2 YFSETQ. The CDR3 DNA reads TGCGCCAGCAGCTTGTTGTTAACGTCGCCTGGATCGTTTGCCTACGAGCAGTACTTC. Protein product: CASSLLLTSPGSFAYEQYF.

The chain's CDR3 is CAIRFSGSSYEQYF. CDR3 coding DNA: TGTGCCATCAGATTCAGCGGGAGCTCCTACGAGCAGTACTTC. The V and J genes are TRBV10-3 and TRBJ2-7, with 8 bases that match TRBD2. Looked up from germline, CDR1 is ENHRY and CDR2 is SYGVKD. This CDR3 has 14 amino acids. V shed 6 bases, J shed 0 bases, and the junction held 4 bases outside the gene matches.

The DNA for the CDR3 is TGTGCCAGCAGTCCCCTCACAGGGTGGGGGATGGGGACTGAAGCTTTCTTT. Amino acids: CASSPLTGWGMGTEAFF. This sequence joins TRBV6-5 and TRBJ1-1, with D possibly TRBD1 on 6 matching bases. V shed 5 bases and J shed 5 bases, with 24 bases lying between them. Germline CDR1 MNHEY, CDR2 SVGAGI. The CDR3 covers 17 residues.

V gene TRBV7-2 combines with J gene TRBJ2-5; the D is unclear. V was pared by 1 base and J by 5 bases, with 8 bases between. Germline loops: CDR1 SGHTA, CDR2 FQGNSA. The CDR3 totals 13 residues. The DNA of the CDR3 is TGTGCCAGCAGCTTAGTAGACTGGGAGACCCAGTACTTC. Its translation is CASSLVDWETQYF.

The chain carries TRBV5-6 and TRBJ2-3, with D perhaps matching TRBD1 (6 bases). V was shortened by 0 bases and J by 8 bases, with 16 bases between the two germline ends. Germline lookup yields CDR1 SGHDT and CDR2 YYEEEE. This CDR3 is built from 15 residues. CDR3 in DNA: TGTGCCAGCAGCTTGGTTCCGGGTCGAGGGGGTACGCAGTATTTT. Translation gives CASSLVPGRGGTQYF.

The count of this clonotype is one. This chain joins TRBV14 and TRBJ1-1; a weak D match, TRBD1 (5 bases). The CDR3 has 12 residues. Per germline, CDR1 SGHDN and CDR2 FVKESK. Trimming pared 2 bases from V and 8 bases from J, leaving 9 bases between. This CDR3 reads CASSQWGGEAFF. The CDR3 coding sequence is TGTGCCAGCAGCCAATGGGGGGGGGAAGCTTTCTTT.

By share, this clonotype counts as hyperexpanded. V and J are TRBV14 and TRBJ2-7; D is perhaps TRBD2 (5 bases). Germline V gives CDR1 SGHDN, CDR2 FVKESK. The CDR3 contains 13 residues. Trimming left V 1 base short and J 7 bases short, with 11 bases between. The CDR3 DNA follows: TGTGCCAGCAGCCAAGTGGCGGGTGGAGAGCAGTACTTC. The encoded protein is CASSQVAGGEQYF.

This clonotype occurred a few times. This chain uses TRBV9 with TRBJ1-1; D is unresolved. V lost 0 bases and J 2 bases, leaving 11 bases between the germline ends. Looked up from germline, CDR1 is SGDLS and CDR2 is YYNGEE. The CDR3 is 15 amino acids. CDR3 nucleotides: TGTGCCAGCAGCGTAGGGGCAGAAGGAAACACTGAAGCTTTCTTT. This gives the protein CASSVGAEGNTEAFF.

The CDR3 bases are TGTGCCAGCAGCGTAGTCGGGACTAGCGTAGATACGCAGTATTTT. Encoded protein: CASSVVGTSVDTQYF. This chain joins TRBV9 and TRBJ2-3; 10 bases line up with TRBD2. The trim removed 0 bases at V and 5 bases at J, leaving 3 bases unmatched. This CDR3 spans 15 amino acids. Germline CDR1 SGDLS, CDR2 YYNGEE.

This sequence joins TRBV4-3 and TRBJ2-1; TRBD2 matches at 11 bases. There are 16 residues in the CDR3. CDR1 LGHNA and CDR2 YSLEER come from the germline V gene. Trimming cost V 3 bases and J 3 bases; bases outside gene matches: 4. The CDR3 loop reads CASSHLLAGDYNEQFF. The CDR3 nucleotides are TGCGCCAGCAGCCACCTACTAGCGGGGGACTACAATGAGCAGTTCTTC.

The rearrangement uses TRBV7-2 and TRBJ1-2; no reliable D call. V lost 0 bases, J lost 0 bases, and 11 bases lay in between. Germline V gene sequence: CDR1 SGHTA, CDR2 FQGNSA. This CDR3 is built from 16 residues. The DNA for the CDR3 is TGTGCCAGCAGCTTAGCGGCGGGGTTACCTAACTATGGCTACACCTTC. The encoded protein is CASSLAAGLPNYGYTF.

Details on this clonotype: Mismatch with germline at one junction end may stem from a read error. The gene calls are TRBV7-7 and TRBJ2-2, with D unclear. Germline V gives CDR1 SSHAT, CDR2 FNYEAQ (reference sequence). The CDR3 has 14 amino acids. CDR3 protein: CASSLYGNTGELFF. The CDR3 coding sequence is TGTGCTAGCAGCTTATACGGGAACACCGGGGAGCTGTTTTTT.

The chain combines TRBV5-6 with TRBJ1-2, with unresolved D. This CDR3 contains 13 residues. With 4 bases removed from V and 4 bases from J, the gap between germline ends came to 11 bases. Germline CDR1 SGHDT, CDR2 YYEEEE. Written as DNA, the CDR3 is TGTGCCAGCAGCCAATCTACGAGCTATGGCTACACCTTC. Amino acid sequence: CASSQSTSYGYTF.

The rearrangement uses TRBV20-1 and TRBJ1-1, with D perhaps matching TRBD1 (5 bases). The CDR3 sequence is 13 residues long. Per the germline V gene, CDR1 is DFQATT and CDR2 is SNEGSKA (reference sequence). The V end lost 6 bases, the J end lost 3 bases, and 14 bases lay between the germline ends. The CDR3: CSAFQGGDTEAFF. CDR3 in DNA: TGCAGTGCGTTCCAGGGTGGGGACACTGAAGCTTTCTTT.

The rearrangement joins TRBV29-1 to TRBJ1-5, with 7 positions matching TRBD1. The germline gives CDR1 SQVTM, CDR2 ANQGSEA. Unmatched junction bases numbered 9, after V lost 4 bases and J lost 6 bases. This CDR3 has 14 amino acids. The CDR3 sequence: CSVATGEWGQPQHF. The CDR3 DNA reads as TGCAGCGTTGCTACAGGGGAATGGGGTCAGCCCCAGCATTTT.

This clonotype was seen only once. The genes are TRBV7-2 and TRBJ2-2, with TRBD2 as a possible D gene (5 bases). Germline assignment: CDR1 SGHTA and CDR2 FQGNSA. Trimming pared 4 bases from V and 5 bases from J, leaving 8 bases between. This CDR3 is built from 13 residues. The CDR3 loop is CASSSDSTGELFF. CDR3 DNA sequence: TGTGCCAGCAGCTCGGACTCTACCGGGGAGCTGTTTTTT.

This clonotype qualifies as hyperexpanded (1% or more). The rearrangement links TRBV29-1 to TRBJ2-1; 8 bases line up with TRBD2. J was trimmed by 4 bases and V by 8 bases; bases with no gene match: 4. Looked up from germline, CDR1 is SQVTM and CDR2 is ANQGSEA. The length of the CDR3 is 12 residues. CDR3 residues: CSSGGEYNEQFF. The DNA of the CDR3 is TGCAGCTCCGGGGGGGAGTACAATGAGCAGTTCTTC.

In its sample, this clonotype is hyperexpanded (1% or more). This rearrangement joins TRBV5-1 to TRBJ2-4; D perhaps matches TRBD2 (5 bases). V was trimmed by 2 bases and J by 8 bases, leaving 14 bases between them. CDR3 length: 14 residues. Germline CDR1 SGHRS, CDR2 YFSETQ. The DNA for the CDR3 is TGCGCCAGCAGCTTCGGAGGATATGGGGACATTCAGTACTTC. Translation gives CASSFGGYGDIQYF.

This chain connects TRBV7-8 to TRBJ2-7; no clear D. Trimming cost V 0 bases and J 6 bases, with 12 bases left between them. The germline V gene encodes CDR1 SGHVS and CDR2 FQNEAQ. The CDR3 consists of 14 residues. The CDR3 region is CASSLAALWVEQYF. CDR3 nucleotides: TGTGCCAGCAGCTTAGCGGCGTTATGGGTCGAGCAGTACTTC.

The table lists this clonotype with a few counts. This chain links TRBV29-1 with TRBJ2-5, with D uncertain. This CDR3 has 13 residues. V lost 4 bases and J 5 bases, leaving 14 bases between the germline ends. Germline CDR1 is SQVTM and CDR2 is ANQGSEA. CDR3 DNA: TGCAGCGTTGGGGCAGCCCTCGGGGAGACCCAGTACTTC. Translated, it gives CSVGAALGETQYF. Filled out from reference TRBV29-1 and TRBJ2-5, the complete variable domain reads SAVISQKPSRDICQRGTSLTIQCQVDSQVTMMFWYRQQPGQSLTLIATANQGSEATYESGFVIDKFPISRPNLTFSTLTVSNMSPEDSSIYLCSVGAALGETQYFGPGTRLLVL.

This chain connects TRBV6-2 or TRBV6-3 to TRBJ2-1, with 7 bases identical to TRBD2. The CDR3 is 13 amino acids. Germline V gene lookup returns CDR1 MNHEY and CDR2 SVGEGT. The V segment lost 0 bases and the J segment 13 bases; nucleotides outside the gene matches: 6. This chain's CDR3 is CASSYSHEGLQFF. DNA for the CDR3: TGTGCCAGCAGTTACTCCCATGAGGGACTACAGTTCTTC.

This chain links TRBV19 with TRBJ2-2, with D uncertain. From germline, CDR1 is LNHDA and CDR2 SQIVND (reference sequence). The ends were cut back, 3 bases at V and 6 bases at J, with 8 bases in the middle. The CDR3 covers 13 residues. CDR3 nucleotide sequence: TGTGCCAGTAGTATTTATCAGGCCGGGGAGCTGTTTTTT. It encodes CASSIYQAGELFF.

The gene calls are TRBV5-6 and TRBJ1-1; maybe TRBD1 (5 bases). The germline CDR1 and CDR2 sequences are SGHDT and YYEEEE. The germline V and J ends were trimmed by 0 bases and 0 bases, with 6 bases remaining between them. The CDR3 is 14 residues long. The CDR3 sequence is CASSLGGLNTEAFF. The DNA of the CDR3 is TGTGCCAGCAGCTTGGGGGGACTGAACACTGAAGCTTTCTTT.

V and J are TRBV29-1 and TRBJ1-5; D not resolved. Deletions cut 4 bases from V and 5 bases from J, with 9 bases between. This CDR3 contains 12 residues. Germline-derived CDR1 and CDR2 are SQVTM and ANQGSEA. The CDR3 loop is CSVGGFDQPQHF. Written as DNA, the CDR3 is TGCAGCGTTGGGGGTTTCGATCAGCCCCAGCATTTT.